This T cell receptor (beta chain) was documented in a study of blood T cell repertoires in COVID-19. In the study overall: The United States, Italy and Spain supplied acute and convalescent COVID-19 samples.

CDR1 is LNHNV and CDR2 is YYDKDF in the germline V gene (reference sequence). This CDR3 region has 15 residues. The junction had 5 bases not matched to a gene; V was cut back by 3 bases and J by 6 bases. The protocol was immunoSEQ multiplex PCR, while the TCRdb copy is restricted to in-frame clones and leaves out a portion. The sample contains 130,000 or so clones, roughly 80% of which appear only once. The J gene is TRBJ1-5, the V gene TRBV15, with 10 nucleotides matching TRBD1. Sequencing was carried out using peripheral blood. This clonotype was sampled from a man in his fifties with acute or convalescent COVID-19. The CDR3 sequence: CATSSGQGGTQPQHF. The CDR3 DNA reads TGTGCCACCAGCAGCGGACAGGGGGGCACTCAGCCCCAGCATTTT.